The rows below give T cell receptor beta chains drawn from one sample of a study of blood T cell repertoires in COVID-19. Sequenced by immunoSEQ multiplex PCR; TCRdb stores in-frame clones only, minus some. The sample lists about 240,000 clones, about 90% occurring once. The sample comprised peripheral blood. The receptor source for this set is a man in his sixties who had recovered from COVID-19. The CDR3 runs from the conserved cysteine through the conserved F or W. A D gene is named only where the DNA matches it firmly. Only part of the rows carry a size: once, few, many, or a class if the clone is expanded.

NA | TRBJ1-2 | NA | 14 | TRBV9 | CASSVWTHNYGYTF | TGTGCCAGCAGCGTATGGACACATAACTATGGCTACACCTTC
NA | TRBJ2-1 | NA | 16 | TRBV18 | CASSPPGLPTYNEQFF | TGTGCCAGCTCACCACCGGGACTCCCCACCTACAATGAGCAGTTCTTC
TRBD2 | TRBJ2-3 | NA | 15 | TRBV5-1 | CASRVAGEPTDTQYF | TGCGCCAGCAGGGTAGCGGGGGAACCCACAGATACGCAGTATTTT
NA | TRBJ1-5 | NA | 14 | TRBV10-3 | CAISERGGNQPQHF | TGTGCCATCAGTGAGAGGGGTGGGAATCAGCCCCAGCATTTT
NA | TRBJ2-7 | once | 15 | TRBV19 | CASSISGGESYEQYF | TGTGCCAGTAGTATATCTGGGGGCGAGTCCTACGAGCAGTACTTC
TRBD1 | TRBJ1-1 | NA | 14 | TRBV6-5 | CASSHQGGNTEAFF | TGTGCCAGCAGCCACCAGGGGGGGAACACTGAAGCTTTCTTT
TRBD2 | TRBJ2-7 | NA | 14 | TRBV6-5 | CASRRSGGPYEQYF | TGTGCCAGCAGAAGATCGGGGGGGCCCTACGAGCAGTACTTC
NA | TRBJ1-2 | few | 17 | TRBV27 | CASSFVSADGANYGYTF | TGTGCCAGCAGTTTTGTCTCCGCTGATGGAGCTAACTATGGCTACACCTTC
TRBD2 | TRBJ2-3 | NA | 15 | TRBV20-1 | CSASIAGGTTDTQYF | TGCAGTGCTAGTATAGCGGGGGGGACCACAGATACGCAGTATTTT
NA | TRBJ1-2 | NA | 14 | TRBV25-1 | CASSASPGGYGYTF | TGTGCCAGCAGTGCATCCCCGGGGGGCTATGGCTACACCTTC
NA | TRBJ1-2 | NA | 13 | TRBV6-2/TRBV6-3 | CASSYGTSYGYTF | TGTGCCAGCAGTTACGGGACATCCTATGGCTACACCTTC
TRBD1 | TRBJ1-2 | NA | 15 | TRBV2 | CASSESQGAIYGYTF | TGTGCCAGCAGTGAAAGTCAGGGGGCAATCTATGGCTACACCTTC
TRBD1 | TRBJ2-5 | NA | 19 | TRBV5-1 | CASSSWGLGTDEKEETQYF | TGCGCCAGCAGCTCTTGGGGATTAGGGACAGACGAAAAAGAAGAGACCCAGTACTTC
NA | TRBJ2-7 | NA | 14 | TRBV3-1/TRBV3-2 | CASSQDFGVYEQYF | TGTGCCAGCAGCCAAGATTTCGGGGTCTACGAGCAGTACTTC
TRBD1 | TRBJ2-5 | NA | 14 | TRBV2 | CASSGRQGEETQYF | TGTGCCAGCAGTGGTCGACAGGGTGAAGAGACCCAGTACTTC
NA | TRBJ2-2 | NA | 13 | TRBV21-1 | CASSKGYTGELFF | TGTGCCAGCAGCAAAGGCTATACCGGGGAGCTGTTTTTT
TRBD2 | TRBJ2-3 | NA | 15 | TRBV24-1 | CATSTTSGGTDTQYF | TGTGCCACCTCAACCACTAGCGGGGGCACAGATACGCAGTATTTT
TRBD1 | TRBJ1-1 | NA | 13 | TRBV12-3/TRBV12-4 | CASSPTGLTEAFF | TGTGCCAGCAGTCCGACAGGGTTAACTGAAGCTTTCTTT
NA | TRBJ2-2 | NA | 16 | TRBV5-5 | CASSNTGTEYTGELFF | TGTGCCAGCAGCAATACCGGGACTGAATACACCGGGGAGCTGTTTTTT
TRBD1 | TRBJ1-2 | once | 15 | TRBV7-9 | CASSLGTGPPDGYTF | TGTGCCAGCAGCTTAGGGACAGGGCCCCCGGATGGCTACACCTTC
TRBD2 | TRBJ2-5 | NA | 16 | TRBV5-6 | CASSLLAGVLQETQYF | TGTGCCAGCAGCTTGCTAGCGGGGGTACTCCAAGAGACCCAGTACTTC
NA | TRBJ1-1 | NA | 16 | TRBV3-1/TRBV3-2 | CASSHRAIGRNTEAFF | TGTGCCAGCAGCCATCGCGCGATTGGTAGAAACACTGAAGCTTTCTTT
NA | TRBJ1-3 | NA | 14 | TRBV3-1/TRBV3-2 | CASSQAHSGNTIYF | TGTGCCAGCAGCCAGGCCCACTCTGGAAACACCATATATTTT
NA | TRBJ1-5 | NA | 13 | TRBV2 | CASSVQGIRPQHF | TGTGCCAGCAGTGTCCAGGGAATTCGGCCCCAGCATTTT
NA | TRBJ1-6 | few | 15 | TRBV18 | CASSPGQNYNSPLHF | TGTGCCAGCTCACCGGGGCAGAACTATAATTCACCCCTCCACTTT
NA | TRBJ2-3 | NA | 15 | TRBV5-1 | CASSSYGQYTDTQYF | TGCGCCAGCAGCTCTTACGGACAGTACACAGATACGCAGTATTTT
NA | TRBJ2-3 | NA | 16 | TRBV19 | CASRDMGSRVTDTQYF | TGTGCCAGTCGGGATATGGGGTCCCGCGTCACAGATACGCAGTATTTT
NA | TRBJ1-1 | NA | 13 | TRBV5-1 | CASSLGRDTEAFF | TGCGCCAGCAGCTTGGGTCGGGACACTGAAGCTTTCTTT